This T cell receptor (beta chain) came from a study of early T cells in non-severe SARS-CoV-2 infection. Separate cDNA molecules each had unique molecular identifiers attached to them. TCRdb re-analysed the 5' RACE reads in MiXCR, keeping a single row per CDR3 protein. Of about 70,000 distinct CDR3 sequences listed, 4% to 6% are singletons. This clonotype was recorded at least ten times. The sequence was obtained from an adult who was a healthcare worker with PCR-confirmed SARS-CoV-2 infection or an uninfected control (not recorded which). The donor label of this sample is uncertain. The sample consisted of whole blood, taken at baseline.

As DNA, the CDR3 is TGTGCCAGCAGCTTGGAAAGGGGAAACTACAATGAGCAGTTCTTC. This gives the protein CASSLERGNYNEQFF. The chain has TRBV5-5 and TRBJ2-1, with a tentative D call TRBD1 (5 bases). This CDR3 has 15 residues. CDR1 is SGHKS and CDR2 is YYEKEE in the germline V gene (reference sequence). Trimming shortened V by 0 bases and J by 3 bases, and 10 bases separated the two germline ends. Complete variable domain (other parts from reference TRBV5-5 and TRBJ2-1): DAGVTQSPTHLIKTRGQQVTLRCSPISGHKSVSWYQQVLGQGPQFIFQYYEKEERGRGNFPDRFSARQFPNYSSELNVNALLLGDSALYLCASSLERGNYNEQFFGPGTRLTVL.